The 23 T cell receptor beta chains presented below share a single source sample, sequenced in a study of T cells after yellow fever vaccination. TCRdb used MiXCR to reprocess the 5' RACE reads, holding one entry per CDR3 protein. This sample has roughly 240,000 distinct CDR3 sequences, with approximately 6.8% found just once. The input for sequencing was CD4+ T cells sorted from PBMCs, taken on the day of the yellow fever booster vaccination. The source is a man under 40 who received the YFV17D yellow fever vaccine.

This clonotype has more than one count but fewer than ten. J is TRBJ2-1 and V is TRBV6-4; weak D call: TRBD2 (5 bases). The CDR3 has 13 residues. Trimming cost V 0 bases and J 11 bases, with 11 bases left between them. Germline CDR1 MRHNA, CDR2 SNTAGT. The CDR3 is CASSDSPTGKQFF. The DNA of the CDR3 is TGTGCCAGCAGTGACTCACCAACGGGGAAGCAGTTCTTC.

This clonotype has just a few counts. The chain combines TRBV5-1 with TRBJ2-5, with TRBD2 as a possible D gene (5 bases). Germline V gene lookup returns CDR1 SGHRS and CDR2 YFSETQ. V shed 3 bases and J shed 5 bases, with 17 bases lying between them. The CDR3 is 15 residues long. The CDR3 region has the DNA TGCGCCAGCAGCTCGGACCTTGGAAGGAGGGAGACCCAGTACTTC. Protein sequence: CASSSDLGRRETQYF.

The V gene is TRBV9, the J gene TRBJ2-1; D perhaps matches TRBD1 (6 bases). This CDR3 is 14 amino acids long. Per the germline V gene, CDR1 is SGDLS and CDR2 is YYNGEE. Between the trimmed V and J ends, which lost 3 bases and 0 bases, there was a span of 7 bases. The CDR3 DNA reads TGTGCCAGCAGCGAACAGGGCTCCTACAATGAGCAGTTCTTC. It codes for CASSEQGSYNEQFF. The variable domain in full, with the rest retrieved from reference TRBV9 and TRBJ2-1, is DSGVTQTPKHLITATGQRVTLRCSPRSGDLSVYWYQQSLDQGLQFLIQYYNGEERAKGNILERFSAQQFPDLHSELNLSSLELGDSALYFCASSEQGSYNEQFFGPGTRLTVL.

The table lists this clonotype with a few counts. The gene calls are TRBV20-1 and TRBJ2-5, with D uncertain. This CDR3 is 11 amino acids long. The ends were cut back, 3 bases at V and 5 bases at J, with 7 bases in the middle. Germline CDR1 and CDR2: DFQATT and SNEGSKA (reference sequence). This chain's CDR3 is CSARLPETQYF. The CDR3 DNA reads TGCAGTGCTAGGCTGCCTGAGACCCAGTACTTC.

This clonotype was observed at least ten times. This chain uses TRBV6-2 or TRBV6-3 with TRBJ2-3; no definite D call. The V and J ends lost 4 bases and 2 bases respectively, with 13 bases between them. The length of the CDR3 is 15 residues. Germline CDR1 and CDR2: MNHEY and SVGEGT. Here the CDR3 reads CASSSFGVITDTQYF. CDR3 coding DNA: TGTGCCAGCAGTTCTTTTGGGGTTATCACAGATACGCAGTATTTT.

J is TRBJ1-5 and V is TRBV6-6; no clear D. With 4 bases removed from V and 8 bases from J, the gap between germline ends came to 9 bases. This CDR3 region has 12 residues. CDR1 and CDR2 from the germline V gene are MNHNY and SVGAGI (reference sequence). CDR3 region: CASSSSQEPQHF. CDR3 bases: TGTGCCAGCAGTTCCTCCCAGGAGCCCCAGCATTTT.

This clonotype was seen repeatedly, ten times or more. This chain connects TRBV5-1 to TRBJ2-1; 11 nucleotides align to TRBD2. The CDR3 has 15 residues. Germline V gene lookup returns CDR1 SGHRS and CDR2 YFSETQ. The trim removed 4 bases at V and 6 bases at J, leaving 6 bases unmatched. The CDR3 is CASSILAGESNEQFF. CDR3 DNA sequence: TGCGCCAGCAGCATACTAGCGGGAGAGAGCAATGAGCAGTTCTTC.

This clonotype was recorded at least ten times. The chain is built from TRBV19 and TRBJ2-7; the D gene is possibly TRBD2 (6 bases). Trimming shortened V by 3 bases and J by 3 bases, and 9 bases separated the two germline ends. The CDR3 is made up of 13 amino acids. Germline V gene sequence: CDR1 LNHDA, CDR2 SQIVND (reference sequence). The CDR3 sequence: CASSMGGRYEQYF. The DNA for the CDR3 is TGTGCCAGTAGTATGGGAGGTCGCTACGAGCAGTACTTC.

This clonotype occurred many times. The gene calls are TRBV6-2 or TRBV6-3 and TRBJ2-1; 14 nucleotides align to TRBD2. J was trimmed by 8 bases and V by 2 bases; bases with no gene match: 11. The CDR3 is 18 amino acids. Germline CDR1 reads MNHEY; CDR2 reads SVGEGT. The CDR3 region is CASSYMSPGTSGRYEQFF. In nucleotides, the CDR3 is TGTGCCAGCAGTTACATGTCGCCCGGGACTAGCGGGAGATATGAGCAGTTCTTC.

The chain employs TRBV5-4 and TRBJ2-7, with 9 bases fitting TRBD2. Germline V gene lookup returns CDR1 SGHNT and CDR2 YYREEE (reference sequence). The J segment lost 6 bases and the V segment lost 2 bases, leaving 9 bases of the junction unmatched. The CDR3 has 15 residues. CDR3 sequence: CASSFGREGRREQYF. The CDR3 region has the DNA TGTGCCAGCAGCTTCGGGCGGGAGGGGAGGCGCGAGCAGTACTTC.

This clonotype was detected ten times or more. The gene calls are TRBV9 and TRBJ1-1; D not resolved. This CDR3 has 15 residues. Germline V gene sequence: CDR1 SGDLS, CDR2 YYNGEE. V gave up 0 bases and J gave up 0 bases, with 9 bases separating them. The CDR3 loop reads CASSVDPGMNTEAFF. CDR3 in DNA: TGTGCCAGCAGCGTAGATCCGGGCATGAACACTGAAGCTTTCTTT. Filled out from reference TRBV9 and TRBJ1-1, the complete variable domain reads DSGVTQTPKHLITATGQRVTLRCSPRSGDLSVYWYQQSLDQGLQFLIQYYNGEERAKGNILERFSAQQFPDLHSELNLSSLELGDSALYFCASSVDPGMNTEAFFGQGTRLTVV.

The sample holds many counts of this clonotype. The V gene is TRBV29-1, the J gene TRBJ1-1; D is unclear. V shed 7 bases and J shed 3 bases, with 12 bases lying between them. This CDR3 has 12 residues. Germline V gene lookup returns CDR1 SQVTM and CDR2 ANQGSEA. CDR3 in amino acids: CSGWEQYTEAFF. In DNA, the CDR3 is TGCAGCGGATGGGAGCAATACACTGAAGCTTTCTTT.

This clonotype was counted only a few times. The chain couples TRBV5-4 to TRBJ2-1, with TRBD1 matching over 7 bases. Losses at the gene ends were 4 bases for V and 15 bases for J; bases not matched to a gene: 16. Per the germline V gene, CDR1 is SGHNT and CDR2 is YYREEE (reference sequence). The CDR3 has 14 residues. The CDR3 region has the DNA TGTGCCAGCAGCCAAAAGACAGGGCGCCACGAGGGGTTCTTC. Amino acids: CASSQKTGRHEGFF. Based on the CDR3 plus reference TRBV5-4 and TRBJ2-1, the full variable domain is ETGVTQSPTHLIKTRGQQVTLRCSSQSGHNTVSWYQQALGQGPQFIFQYYREEENGRGNFPPRFSGLQFPNYSSELNVNALELDDSALYLCASSQKTGRHEGFFGPGTRLTVL.

V is TRBV7-8 and J is TRBJ2-3, with 7 nucleotides matching TRBD2. The V segment lost 4 bases and the J segment 8 bases; nucleotides outside the gene matches: 6. CDR1 and CDR2 from the germline V gene are SGHVS and FQNEAQ. The CDR3 spans 13 residues. In DNA form, the CDR3 reads TGTGCCAGCAGCTACAGGCGGGAGTTTACGCAGTATTTT. Residues: CASSYRREFTQYF.

Only a few counts were recorded for this clonotype. The rearrangement uses TRBV6-5 and TRBJ1-5, with a possible D match to TRBD1 (6 bases). This CDR3 is 15 amino acids long. Germline V gene lookup returns CDR1 MNHEY and CDR2 SVGAGI. V was clipped by 7 bases and J by 3 bases, with 16 bases between them. This CDR3 is CASTGQGSNNQPQHF. Written as DNA, the CDR3 is TGTGCCAGCACGGGGCAGGGGTCGAACAATCAGCCCCAGCATTTT.

This clonotype has more than one count but fewer than ten. This chain links TRBV5-4 with TRBJ1-2, with TRBD1 matching 7 bases. Germline CDR1 reads SGHNT; CDR2 reads YYREEE (reference sequence). The CDR3 covers 14 residues. J lost 4 bases, V lost 5 bases, and 8 bases had no gene match. CDR3 DNA sequence: TGTGCCAGCAGGACTACAGGGGCGACCTATGGCTACACCTTC. Translation: CASRTTGATYGYTF.

V usage is TRBV7-2 and J usage is TRBJ2-1; TRBD2 matches at 8 bases. In germline, CDR1 is SGHTA, CDR2 FQGNSA. This CDR3 contains 15 residues. J was trimmed by 4 bases and V by 6 bases; bases with no gene match: 8. The CDR3 region is CASRWAGGDYNEQFF. The DNA for the CDR3 is TGTGCCAGCAGGTGGGCGGGAGGAGATTACAATGAGCAGTTCTTC.

This clonotype was observed many times. This chain connects TRBV5-1 to TRBJ2-2, with 11 bases lining up with TRBD1. The length of the CDR3 is 15 residues. Per germline, CDR1 SGHRS and CDR2 YFSETQ. Trimming cost V 3 bases and J 6 bases; bases outside gene matches: 4. The CDR3: CASSSGTGGSGELFF. The CDR3 region has the DNA TGCGCCAGCAGCTCCGGGACAGGGGGGTCCGGGGAGCTGTTTTTT.

In this sample, this clonotype turned up a few times. In DNA form, the CDR3 reads TGTGCCAGCAGATTGAGGGTCTCCTACGAGCAGTACTTC. This translates into CASRLRVSYEQYF. The chain couples TRBV6-6 to TRBJ2-7, with a possible D match to TRBD2 (5 bases). CDR1 is MNHNY, CDR2 SVGAGI, per germline (reference sequence). V was trimmed by 6 bases and J by 0 bases, leaving 9 bases between them. The CDR3 is 13 residues long.

This clonotype came up many times. CDR3 in amino acids: CASSQDLKTQYF. CDR3 DNA: TGCGCCAGCAGCCAAGATCTGAAAACCCAGTACTTC. This chain connects TRBV4-3 to TRBJ2-5; D gene ambiguous. The CDR3 has 12 amino acids. V was pared by 0 bases and J by 8 bases, with 7 bases between. Germline V CDR1 and CDR2: LGHNA, YSLEER.

The chain carries TRBV6-2 or TRBV6-3 and TRBJ2-1; TRBD2 matches 7 bases. The CDR3 totals 16 residues. CDR1 and CDR2 (germline): MNHEY, SVGEGT. J lost 0 bases, V lost 4 bases, and 6 bases had no gene match. CDR3: CASSSPSGGSYNEQFF. The DNA for the CDR3 is TGTGCCAGCAGTTCCCCGTCGGGGGGCTCCTACAATGAGCAGTTCTTC.

This clonotype was found many times. The chain's CDR3 is CATGTGLAKNIQYF. CDR3 nucleotides: TGTGCCACCGGGACGGGTCTAGCCAAAAACATTCAGTACTTC. The rearrangement uses TRBV7-2 and TRBJ2-4; D tentatively fits TRBD1 or TRBD2 (5 bases each). V lost 10 bases to trimming and J lost 0 bases, with 13 bases between them. This CDR3 is 14 amino acids long. CDR1 and CDR2 from the germline V gene are SGHTA and FQGNSA.

This CDR3 is CASSLVSRPNYGYTF. The DNA of the CDR3 is TGTGCCAGCAGCTTAGTATCTCGGCCTAACTATGGCTACACCTTC. The rearrangement joins TRBV7-2 to TRBJ1-2; no clear D. V lost 1 base, J lost 0 bases, and 9 bases lay in between. This CDR3 spans 15 amino acids. Germline values: CDR1 SGHTA, CDR2 FQGNSA.